The T cell receptor (beta chain) under discussion was sequenced for a study of regulatory T cells in long-lasting Graves disease. Study-level results: Few sampled subjects may have lowered accuracy. Graves' patients with persistent disease showed TCR diversity lower than patients newly diagnosed. Persistent disease preferred TRBV28, TRBJ1-2 and TRBJ2-5.

Per the germline V gene, CDR1 is SGHTA and CDR2 is FQGTGA. V dropped 5 bases and J dropped 2 bases, with 10 bases sitting between them. CDR3 length: 14 residues. Time point indicated: newly diagnosed GD, antithyroid drugs for less than 3 months. The TCR library was prepared using RNA isolated from PBMCs. Doctors identified Graves' disease using the American Thyroid Association guidelines. Many counts were recorded for this clonotype. Its antigen is not known. Construction of the TCR beta libraries employed iRepertoire HTBI primers in conjunction with Arm-PCR of CDR3 regions. TCRdb passed the multiplex PCR reads through MiXCR, listing each CDR3 protein once. The sample includes 200,000 to 250,000 distinct CDR3 sequences, 20% of them seen just once.

This material consisted of peripheral blood mononuclear cells (PBMCs), taken at new diagnosis, from a patient treated with antithyroid drugs. The V and J genes are TRBV7-3 and TRBJ2-1; D gene unclear. The receptor was isolated from a female donor with Graves disease. CDR3: CASSLGSAYNEQFF. The CDR3 bases are TGTGCCAGCAGCCTAGGGTCAGCCTACAATGAGCAGTTCTTC.